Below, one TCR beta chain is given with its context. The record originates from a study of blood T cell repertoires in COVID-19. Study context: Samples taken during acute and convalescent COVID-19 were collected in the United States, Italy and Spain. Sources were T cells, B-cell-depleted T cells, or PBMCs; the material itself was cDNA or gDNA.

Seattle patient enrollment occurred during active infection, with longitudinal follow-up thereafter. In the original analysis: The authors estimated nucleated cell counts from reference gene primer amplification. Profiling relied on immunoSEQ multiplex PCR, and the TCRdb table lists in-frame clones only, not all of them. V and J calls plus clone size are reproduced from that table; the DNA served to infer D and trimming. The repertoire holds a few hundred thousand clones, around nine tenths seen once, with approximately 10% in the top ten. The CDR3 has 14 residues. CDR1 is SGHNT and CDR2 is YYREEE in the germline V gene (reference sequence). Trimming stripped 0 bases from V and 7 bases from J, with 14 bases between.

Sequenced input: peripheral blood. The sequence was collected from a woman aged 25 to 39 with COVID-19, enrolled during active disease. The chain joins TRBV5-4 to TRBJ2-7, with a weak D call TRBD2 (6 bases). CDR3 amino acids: CASSLVRDAGEQYF. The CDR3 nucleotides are TGTGCCAGCAGCTTGGTACGGGACGCGGGGGAGCAGTACTTC.